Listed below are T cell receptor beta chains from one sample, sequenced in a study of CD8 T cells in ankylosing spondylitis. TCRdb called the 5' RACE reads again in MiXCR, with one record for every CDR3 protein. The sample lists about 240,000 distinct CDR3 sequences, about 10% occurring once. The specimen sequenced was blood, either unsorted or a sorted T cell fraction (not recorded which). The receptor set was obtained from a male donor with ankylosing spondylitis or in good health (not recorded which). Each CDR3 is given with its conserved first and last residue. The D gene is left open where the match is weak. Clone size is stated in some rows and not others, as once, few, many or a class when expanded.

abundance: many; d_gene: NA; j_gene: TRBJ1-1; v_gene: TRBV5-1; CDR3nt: TGCGCCAGCAGCTACGGGACTAACACTGAAGCTTTCTTT; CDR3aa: CASSYGTNTEAFF
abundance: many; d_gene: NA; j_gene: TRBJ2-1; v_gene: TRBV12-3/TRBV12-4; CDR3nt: TGTGCCAGCAGACGGCTAGAAGCTGAGCAGTTCTTC; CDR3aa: CASRRLEAEQFF
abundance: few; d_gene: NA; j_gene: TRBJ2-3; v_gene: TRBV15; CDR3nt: TGTGCCACCAGCAGAGGAGGGAACCAGCCGGGAACCGTAAGCACAGATACGCAGTATTTT; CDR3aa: CATSRGGNQPGTVSTDTQYF
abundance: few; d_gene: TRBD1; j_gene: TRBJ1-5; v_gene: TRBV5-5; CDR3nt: TGTGCCAGCAGCTTGTGGCAGGGGGAGTATCAGCCCCAGCATTTT; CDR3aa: CASSLWQGEYQPQHF
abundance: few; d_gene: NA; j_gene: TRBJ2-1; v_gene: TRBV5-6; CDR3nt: TGTGCCAGCAGCGCCGGGCCCTACAATGAGCAGTTCTTC; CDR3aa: CASSAGPYNEQFF
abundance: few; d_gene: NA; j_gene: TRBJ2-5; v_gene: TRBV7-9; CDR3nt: TGTGCCAGCAGCCGCGCCGGGGTACAAGAGACCCAGTACTTC; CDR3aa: CASSRAGVQETQYF
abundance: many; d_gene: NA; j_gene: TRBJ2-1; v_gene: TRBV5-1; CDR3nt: TGCGCCAGCGGCCTAGACACATACAATGAGCAGTTCTTC; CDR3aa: CASGLDTYNEQFF
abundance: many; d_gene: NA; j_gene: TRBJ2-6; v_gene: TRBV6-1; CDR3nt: TGTGCCAGTGAGGACAGCGCCTCCTCTGGGGCCAACGTCCTGACTTTC; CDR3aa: CASEDSASSGANVLTF
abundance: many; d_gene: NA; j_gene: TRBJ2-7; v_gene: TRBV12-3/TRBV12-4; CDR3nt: TGTGCCAGCAGTTTAGTTGGGTTGGGGGTCTACGAGCAGTACTTC; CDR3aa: CASSLVGLGVYEQYF
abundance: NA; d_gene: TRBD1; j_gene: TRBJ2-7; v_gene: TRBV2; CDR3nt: TGTGCCAGCAGTGCGCCGGACAGGGTGGAATCCTACGAGCAGTACTTC; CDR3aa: CASSAPDRVESYEQYF
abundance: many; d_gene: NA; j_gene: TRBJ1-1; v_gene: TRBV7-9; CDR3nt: TGTGCCAGCACCGGTCGGGGTATCCCCCCCACTGAAGCTTTCTTT; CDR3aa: CASTGRGIPPTEAFF
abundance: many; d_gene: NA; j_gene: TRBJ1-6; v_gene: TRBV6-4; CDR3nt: TGTGCCAGCAGTAGAGACAGAATTAATTCACCCCTCCACTTT; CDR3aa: CASSRDRINSPLHF
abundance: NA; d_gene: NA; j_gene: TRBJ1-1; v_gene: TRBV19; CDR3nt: TGTGCCAGTAGTATAACAGCCGAATTCGAAGCTTTCTTT; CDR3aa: CASSITAEFEAFF
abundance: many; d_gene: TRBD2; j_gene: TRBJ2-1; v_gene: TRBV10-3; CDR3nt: TGTGCCATCAGGGTAGCGGGAGAGACCAATGAGCAGTTCTTC; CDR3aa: CAIRVAGETNEQFF
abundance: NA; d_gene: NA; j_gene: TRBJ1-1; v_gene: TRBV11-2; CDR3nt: TGTGCCAGCAGCCCCTTCCCCGCGGGAGCTTTCTTT; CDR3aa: CASSPFPAGAFF
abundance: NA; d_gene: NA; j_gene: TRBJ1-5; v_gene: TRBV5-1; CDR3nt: TGCGCCAGCAGCCCGGAGGGGGGGTATCAGCCCCAGCATTTT; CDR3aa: CASSPEGGYQPQHF
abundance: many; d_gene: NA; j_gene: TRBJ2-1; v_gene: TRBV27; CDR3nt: TGTGCCAGCAGTTATATTGGCGGCAACTACAATGAGCAGTTCTTC; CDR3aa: CASSYIGGNYNEQFF
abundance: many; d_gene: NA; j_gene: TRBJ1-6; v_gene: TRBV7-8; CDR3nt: TGTGCCAGCAGCTTAGCAGGTGGTGAATATGGTTCACCCCTCCACTTT; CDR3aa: CASSLAGGEYGSPLHF
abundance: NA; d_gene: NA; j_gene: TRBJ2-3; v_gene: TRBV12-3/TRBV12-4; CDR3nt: TGTGCCAGCAGTTTGGGTCCCCGGGGTCCTCCACTTACAGATACGCAGTATTTT; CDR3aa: CASSLGPRGPPLTDTQYF
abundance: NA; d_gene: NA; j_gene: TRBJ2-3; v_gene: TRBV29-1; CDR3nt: TGCAGCGTTGTCAGGTCAGGTGCGCAGTATTTT; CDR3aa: CSVVRSGAQYF
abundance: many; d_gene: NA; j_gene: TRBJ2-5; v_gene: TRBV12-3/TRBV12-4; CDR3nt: TGTGCCAGCAGCCGCCCGTCCGGAGGTGCGTGGACCCAGTACTTC; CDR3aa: CASSRPSGGAWTQYF
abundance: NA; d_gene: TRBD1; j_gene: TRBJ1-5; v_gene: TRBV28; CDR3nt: TGTGTCAGCCGTGACAGGGAGGACCAGCCCCAGCATTTT; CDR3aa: CVSRDREDQPQHF
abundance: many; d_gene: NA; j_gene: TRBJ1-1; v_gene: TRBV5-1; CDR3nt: TGCGCCAGCAGCCCTCGCCCCACTGAAGCTTTCTTT; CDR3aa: CASSPRPTEAFF
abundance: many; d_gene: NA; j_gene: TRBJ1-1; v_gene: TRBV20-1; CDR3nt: TGCAGCGGAGTAAGAGGGGACACTGAAGCTTTCTTT; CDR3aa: CSGVRGDTEAFF
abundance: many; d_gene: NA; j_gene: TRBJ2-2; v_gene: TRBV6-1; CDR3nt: TGTGCCAGCAGTGGCGCCAGATTCACCGGGGAGCTGTTTTTT; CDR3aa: CASSGARFTGELFF
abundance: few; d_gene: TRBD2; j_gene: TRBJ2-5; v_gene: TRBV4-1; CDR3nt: TGCGCCAGCAGGGCAACTAGCGGGGAAGAGACCCAGTACTTC; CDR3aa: CASRATSGEETQYF
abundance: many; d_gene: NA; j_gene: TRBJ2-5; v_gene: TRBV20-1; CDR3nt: TGCAGTGCTAGAGGGCCCCGGAAGGAGACCCAGTACTTC; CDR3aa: CSARGPRKETQYF
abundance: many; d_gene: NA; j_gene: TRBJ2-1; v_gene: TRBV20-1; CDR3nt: TGCAGTGCTCTCCCCTCCGGCCGGACCTACAATGAGCAGTTCTTC; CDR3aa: CSALPSGRTYNEQFF
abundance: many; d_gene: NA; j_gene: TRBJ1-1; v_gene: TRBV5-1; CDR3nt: TGCGCCAGCAGCTTGGTAGGACCCGAGAACACTGAAGCTTTCTTT; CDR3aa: CASSLVGPENTEAFF
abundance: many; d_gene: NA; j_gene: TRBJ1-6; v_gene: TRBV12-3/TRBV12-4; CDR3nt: TGTGCCAGCAGTATGTCCCACCTTGGGGTCCACTTT; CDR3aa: CASSMSHLGVHF
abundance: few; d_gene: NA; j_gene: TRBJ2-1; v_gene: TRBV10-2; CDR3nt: TGCGCCAGTAACAGGCCCGGCAATGAGCAGTTCTTC; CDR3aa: CASNRPGNEQFF
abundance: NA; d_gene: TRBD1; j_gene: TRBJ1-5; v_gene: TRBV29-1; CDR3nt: TGCAGCGTTTTACAGGGGGCTGGCAATCAGCCCCAGCATTTT; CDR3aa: CSVLQGAGNQPQHF
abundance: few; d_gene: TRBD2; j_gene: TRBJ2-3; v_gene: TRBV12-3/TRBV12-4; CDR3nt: TGTGCCAGCAGTTTCCTGCCTAGCGGTGCCGGCACAGATACGCAGTATTTT; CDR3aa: CASSFLPSGAGTDTQYF
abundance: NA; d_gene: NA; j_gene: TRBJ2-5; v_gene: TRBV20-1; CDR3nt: TGCAGTGCTGGAGAGGGTTCTCGGGGTTGGGAAGAGACCCAGTACTTC; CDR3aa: CSAGEGSRGWEETQYF
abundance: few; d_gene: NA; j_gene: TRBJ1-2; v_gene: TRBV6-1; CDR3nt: TGTGCCAGCAGGCCGGGACTGAACTATGGCTACACCTTC; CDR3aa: CASRPGLNYGYTF
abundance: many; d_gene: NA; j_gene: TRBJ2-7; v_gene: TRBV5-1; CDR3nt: TGCGCCAGCAGTGGTGGGATTACCTACGAGCAGTACTTC; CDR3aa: CASSGGITYEQYF
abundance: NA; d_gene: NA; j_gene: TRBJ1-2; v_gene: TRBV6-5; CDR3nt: TGTGCCAGCAGTTACTCACAGGGCACAGATGGCTACACCTTC; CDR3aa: CASSYSQGTDGYTF
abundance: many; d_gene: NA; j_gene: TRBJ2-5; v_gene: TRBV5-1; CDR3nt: TGCGCCAGCAGCTTGGGGACCACCCAAGAGACCCAGTACTTC; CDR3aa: CASSLGTTQETQYF
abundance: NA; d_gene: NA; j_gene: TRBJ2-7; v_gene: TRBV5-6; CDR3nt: TGTGCCAGCAGCTCCGGGACAAGGGAGCAGTACTTC; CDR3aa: CASSSGTREQYF
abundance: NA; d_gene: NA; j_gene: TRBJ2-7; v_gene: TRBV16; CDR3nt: TGTGCCAGCAGCCAATCCGAAGCCTACGAGCAGTACTTC; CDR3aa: CASSQSEAYEQYF
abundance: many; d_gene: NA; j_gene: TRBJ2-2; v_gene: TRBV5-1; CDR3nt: TGCGCCAGCAAGGTCGCCCTTGGCGGGGAGCTGTTTTTT; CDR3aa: CASKVALGGELFF
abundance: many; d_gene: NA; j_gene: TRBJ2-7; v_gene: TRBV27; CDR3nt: TGTGCCAGCAGTTCCCCACTTCGGGGACGTTCATCCTCCTACGAGCAGTACTTC; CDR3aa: CASSSPLRGRSSSYEQYF
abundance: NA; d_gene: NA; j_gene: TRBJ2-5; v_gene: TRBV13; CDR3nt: TGTGCCAGCAGCTCGTTGACAGGAGAGACCCAGTACTTC; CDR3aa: CASSSLTGETQYF
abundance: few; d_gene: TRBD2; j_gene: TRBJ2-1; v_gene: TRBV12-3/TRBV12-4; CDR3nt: TGTGCCAGCAGGGCGGGACTAGCGGGGGGTGCGGGGAATGAGCAGTTCTTC; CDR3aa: CASRAGLAGGAGNEQFF
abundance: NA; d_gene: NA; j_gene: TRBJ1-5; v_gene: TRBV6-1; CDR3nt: TGTGCCAGCACCTTCAAAGGGGGACGGCAGCCCCAGCATTTT; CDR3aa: CASTFKGGRQPQHF
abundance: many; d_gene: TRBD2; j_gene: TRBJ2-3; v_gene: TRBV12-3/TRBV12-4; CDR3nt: TGTGCCAGCAGTAGCGGGGGTTCAGATACGCAGTATTTT; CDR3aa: CASSSGGSDTQYF
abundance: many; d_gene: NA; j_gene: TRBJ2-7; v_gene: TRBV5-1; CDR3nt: TGCGCCAGCAGCTTACCGGGGCACTTCTACGAGCAGTACTTC; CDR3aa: CASSLPGHFYEQYF
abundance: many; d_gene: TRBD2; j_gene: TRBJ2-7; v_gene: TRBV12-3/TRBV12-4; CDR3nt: TGTGCCAGCAGTTCGACTAGCGGGAGCCCCGAGCAGTACTTC; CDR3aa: CASSSTSGSPEQYF
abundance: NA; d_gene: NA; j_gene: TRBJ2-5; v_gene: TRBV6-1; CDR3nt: TGTGCCAGCAGTGAAGCGTCGGAAATCCAAGAGACCCAGTACTTC; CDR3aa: CASSEASEIQETQYF
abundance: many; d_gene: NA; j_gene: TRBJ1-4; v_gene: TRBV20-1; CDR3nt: TGCAGTGCTAGATCTAATTCTTGGGGAGAAAAACTGTTTTTT; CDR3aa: CSARSNSWGEKLFF
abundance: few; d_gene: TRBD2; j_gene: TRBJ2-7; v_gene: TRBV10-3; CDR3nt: TGTGCCATCAGTGAGTCAAGAGGGACTAGCGGCTCCTACGAGCAGTACTTC; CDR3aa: CAISESRGTSGSYEQYF
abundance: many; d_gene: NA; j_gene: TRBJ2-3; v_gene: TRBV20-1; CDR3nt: TGCAGTGCTTGGGGGGGACATACGATTAGCACAGATACGCAGTATTTT; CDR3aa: CSAWGGHTISTDTQYF
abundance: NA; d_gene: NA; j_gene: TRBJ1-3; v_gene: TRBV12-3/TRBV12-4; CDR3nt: TGTGCCAGCAGTCAGGGACGGGCCTCTGGAAACACCATATATTTT; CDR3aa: CASSQGRASGNTIYF
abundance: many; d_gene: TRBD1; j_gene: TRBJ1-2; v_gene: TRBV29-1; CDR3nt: TGCAGCGTTAGCGACAGGGTTGACTATGGCTACACCTTC; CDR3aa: CSVSDRVDYGYTF
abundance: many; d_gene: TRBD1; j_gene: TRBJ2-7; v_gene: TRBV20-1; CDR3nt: TGCAGTGCTAGAGGACAGGGGGCTTACGAGCAGTACTTC; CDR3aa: CSARGQGAYEQYF
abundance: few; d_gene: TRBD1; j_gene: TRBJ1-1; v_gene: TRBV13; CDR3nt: TGTGCCAGCAGCTCTAACGACAGGGGCACTGAAGCTTTCTTT; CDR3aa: CASSSNDRGTEAFF
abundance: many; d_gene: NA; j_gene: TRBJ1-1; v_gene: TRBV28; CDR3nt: TGTGCCAGCAGTTTACTAGGGAAACGAGACACTGAAGCTTTCTTT; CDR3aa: CASSLLGKRDTEAFF
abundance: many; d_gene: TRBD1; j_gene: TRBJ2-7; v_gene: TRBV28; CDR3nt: TGTGCCATTACGCGAGGGGGACAGTCCTACGAGCAGTACTTC; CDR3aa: CAITRGGQSYEQYF
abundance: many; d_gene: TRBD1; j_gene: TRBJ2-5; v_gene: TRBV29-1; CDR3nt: TGCAGCGCCCGGGACAGGGAAAGAGAGACCCAGTACTTC; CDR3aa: CSARDRERETQYF